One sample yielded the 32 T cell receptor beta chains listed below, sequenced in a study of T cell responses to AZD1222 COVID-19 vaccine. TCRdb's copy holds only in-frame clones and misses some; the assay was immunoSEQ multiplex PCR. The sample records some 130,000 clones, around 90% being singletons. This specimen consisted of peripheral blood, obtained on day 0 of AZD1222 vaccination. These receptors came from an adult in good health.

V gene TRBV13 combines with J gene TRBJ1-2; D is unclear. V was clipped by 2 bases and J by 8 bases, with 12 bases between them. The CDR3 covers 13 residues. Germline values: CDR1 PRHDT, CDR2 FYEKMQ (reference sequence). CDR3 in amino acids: CASSLLGLQGYTF. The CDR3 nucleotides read TGTGCCAGCAGCTTATTAGGGCTCCAGGGCTACACCTTC.

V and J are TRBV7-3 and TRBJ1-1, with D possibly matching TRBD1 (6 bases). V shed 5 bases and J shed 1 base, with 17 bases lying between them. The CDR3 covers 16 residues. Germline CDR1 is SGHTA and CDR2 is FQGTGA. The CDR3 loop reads CASSASRGGSNTEAFF. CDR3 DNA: TGTGCCAGCAGCGCGTCGAGGGGGGGATCGAACACTGAAGCTTTCTTT.

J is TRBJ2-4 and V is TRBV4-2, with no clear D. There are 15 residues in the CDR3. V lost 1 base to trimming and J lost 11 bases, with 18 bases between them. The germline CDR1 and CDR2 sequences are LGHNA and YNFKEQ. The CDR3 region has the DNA TGTGCCAGCAGCCAAGGGAGCGATGCCCGAAGGGTTCAGTACTTC. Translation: CASSQGSDARRVQYF.

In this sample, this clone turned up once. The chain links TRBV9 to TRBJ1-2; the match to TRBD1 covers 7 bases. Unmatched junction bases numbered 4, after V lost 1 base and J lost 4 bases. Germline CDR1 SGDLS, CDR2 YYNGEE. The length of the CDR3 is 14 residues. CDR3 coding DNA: TGTGCCAGCAGCGTAACGGGACAGCTCTATGGCTACACCTTC. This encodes CASSVTGQLYGYTF. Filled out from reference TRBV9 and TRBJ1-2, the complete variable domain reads DSGVTQTPKHLITATGQRVTLRCSPRSGDLSVYWYQQSLDQGLQFLIQYYNGEERAKGNILERFSAQQFPDLHSELNLSSLELGDSALYFCASSVTGQLYGYTFGSGTRLTVV.

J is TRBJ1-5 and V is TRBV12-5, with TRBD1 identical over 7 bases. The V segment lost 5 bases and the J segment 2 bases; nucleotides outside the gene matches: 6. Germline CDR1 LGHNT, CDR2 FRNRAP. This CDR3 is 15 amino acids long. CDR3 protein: CASGQGVSGNQPQHF. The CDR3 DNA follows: TGTGCTAGTGGTCAGGGGGTCTCGGGCAATCAGCCCCAGCATTTT.

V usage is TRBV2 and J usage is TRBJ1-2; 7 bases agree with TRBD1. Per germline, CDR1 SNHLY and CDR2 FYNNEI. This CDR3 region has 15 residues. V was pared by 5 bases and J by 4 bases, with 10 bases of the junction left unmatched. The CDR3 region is CASSQSRTGLYGYTF. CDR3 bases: TGTGCCAGCAGTCAATCTCGGACAGGCCTCTATGGCTACACCTTC.

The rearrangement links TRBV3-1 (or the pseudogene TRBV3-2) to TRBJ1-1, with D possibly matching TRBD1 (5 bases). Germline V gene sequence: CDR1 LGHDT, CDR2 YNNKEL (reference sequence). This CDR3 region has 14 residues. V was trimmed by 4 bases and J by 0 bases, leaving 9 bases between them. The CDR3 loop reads CASSRGTMNTEAFF. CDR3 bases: TGTGCCAGCAGCCGAGGGACCATGAACACTGAAGCTTTCTTT.

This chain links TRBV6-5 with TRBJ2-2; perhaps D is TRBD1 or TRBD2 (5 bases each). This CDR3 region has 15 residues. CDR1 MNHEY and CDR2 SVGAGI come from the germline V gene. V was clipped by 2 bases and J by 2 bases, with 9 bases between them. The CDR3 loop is CASSYVRGNTGELFF. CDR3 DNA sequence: TGTGCCAGCAGTTACGTACGGGGCAACACCGGGGAGCTGTTTTTT.

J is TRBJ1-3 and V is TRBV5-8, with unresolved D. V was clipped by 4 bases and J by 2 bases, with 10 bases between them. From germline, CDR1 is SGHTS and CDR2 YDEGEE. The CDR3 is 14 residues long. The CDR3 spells CASSTRSPGNTIYF. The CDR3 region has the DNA TGTGCCAGCAGCACCCGGTCTCCTGGAAACACCATATATTTT.

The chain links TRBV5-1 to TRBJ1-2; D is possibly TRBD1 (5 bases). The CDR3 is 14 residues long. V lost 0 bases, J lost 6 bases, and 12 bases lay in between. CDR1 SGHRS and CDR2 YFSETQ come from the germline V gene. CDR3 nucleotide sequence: TGCGCCAGCAGCTTGGCAGGGTCGATCGATGGCTACACCTTC. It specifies CASSLAGSIDGYTF.

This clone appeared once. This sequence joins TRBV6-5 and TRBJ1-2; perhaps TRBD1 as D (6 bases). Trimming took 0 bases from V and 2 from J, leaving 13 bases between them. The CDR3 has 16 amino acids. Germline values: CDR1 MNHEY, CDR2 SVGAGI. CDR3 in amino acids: CASSYSFRGGNYGYTF. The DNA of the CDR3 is TGTGCCAGCAGTTACTCGTTCAGGGGCGGCAACTATGGCTACACCTTC.

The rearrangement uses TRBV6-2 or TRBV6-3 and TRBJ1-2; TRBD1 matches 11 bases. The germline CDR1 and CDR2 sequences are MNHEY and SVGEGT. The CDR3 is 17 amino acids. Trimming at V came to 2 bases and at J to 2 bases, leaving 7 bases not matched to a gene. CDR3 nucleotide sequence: TGTGCCAGCAGTTACACCGGGACAGGGGGTGGAAACTATGGCTACACCTTC. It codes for CASSYTGTGGGNYGYTF.

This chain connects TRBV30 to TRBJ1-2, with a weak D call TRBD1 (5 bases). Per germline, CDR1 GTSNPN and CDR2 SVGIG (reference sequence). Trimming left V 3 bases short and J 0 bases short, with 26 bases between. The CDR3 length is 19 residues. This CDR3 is CAWSRRATGTVGTNYGYTF. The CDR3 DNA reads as TGTGCCTGGAGCCGGAGGGCGACCGGGACGGTCGGAACTAACTATGGCTACACCTTC.

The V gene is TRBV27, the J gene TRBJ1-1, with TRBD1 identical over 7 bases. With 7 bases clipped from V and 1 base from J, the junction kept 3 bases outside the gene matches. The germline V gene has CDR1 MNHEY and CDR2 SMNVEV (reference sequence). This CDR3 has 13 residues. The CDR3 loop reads CASTRTGNTEAFF. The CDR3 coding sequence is TGTGCCAGCACCCGGACAGGGAACACTGAAGCTTTCTTT.

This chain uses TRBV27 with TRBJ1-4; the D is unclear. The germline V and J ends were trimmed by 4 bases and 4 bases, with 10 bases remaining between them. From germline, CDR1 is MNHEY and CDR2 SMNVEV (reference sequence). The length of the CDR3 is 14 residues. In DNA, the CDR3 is TGTGCCAGCAGTTCCCGGGCCTATAATGAAAAACTGTTTTTT. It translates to CASSSRAYNEKLFF.

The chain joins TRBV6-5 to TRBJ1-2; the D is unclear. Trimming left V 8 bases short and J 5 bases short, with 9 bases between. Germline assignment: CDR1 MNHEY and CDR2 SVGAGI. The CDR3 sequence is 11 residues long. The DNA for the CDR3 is TGTGCCAGCGGAGAGCTATATGGCTACACCTTC. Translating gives CASGELYGYTF.

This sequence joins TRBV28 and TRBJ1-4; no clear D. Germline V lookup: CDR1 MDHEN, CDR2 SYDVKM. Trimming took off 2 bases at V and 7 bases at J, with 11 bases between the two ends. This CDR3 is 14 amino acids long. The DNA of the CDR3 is TGTGCCAGCAGTTTAGGATACAGAGGTGAAAAACTGTTTTTT. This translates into CASSLGYRGEKLFF.

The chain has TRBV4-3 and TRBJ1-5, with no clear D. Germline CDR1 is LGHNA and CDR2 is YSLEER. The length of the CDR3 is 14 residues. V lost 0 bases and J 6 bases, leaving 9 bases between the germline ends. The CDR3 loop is CASSQDLAGQPQHF. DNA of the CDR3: TGCGCCAGCAGCCAAGATCTAGCGGGTCAGCCCCAGCATTTT.

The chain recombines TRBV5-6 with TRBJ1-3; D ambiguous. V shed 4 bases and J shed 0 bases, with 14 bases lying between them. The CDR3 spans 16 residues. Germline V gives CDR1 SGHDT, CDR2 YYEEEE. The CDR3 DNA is TGTGCCAGCAGCCGCCCAGCAGACTCCTCTGGAAACACCATATATTTT. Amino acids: CASSRPADSSGNTIYF.

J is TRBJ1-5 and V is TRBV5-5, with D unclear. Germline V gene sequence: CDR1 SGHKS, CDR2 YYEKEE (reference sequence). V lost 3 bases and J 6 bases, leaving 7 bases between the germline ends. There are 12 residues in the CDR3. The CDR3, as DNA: TGTGCCAGCAGCTCATCAGGTCAGCCCCAGCATTTT. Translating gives CASSSSGQPQHF.

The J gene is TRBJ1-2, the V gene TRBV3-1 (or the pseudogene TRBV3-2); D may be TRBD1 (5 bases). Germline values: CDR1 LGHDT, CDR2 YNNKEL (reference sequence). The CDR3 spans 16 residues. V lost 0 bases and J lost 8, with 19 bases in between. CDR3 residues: CASSQEGGTGGRGYTF. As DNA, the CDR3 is TGTGCCAGCAGCCAAGAGGGGGGAACAGGAGGTAGAGGCTACACCTTC.

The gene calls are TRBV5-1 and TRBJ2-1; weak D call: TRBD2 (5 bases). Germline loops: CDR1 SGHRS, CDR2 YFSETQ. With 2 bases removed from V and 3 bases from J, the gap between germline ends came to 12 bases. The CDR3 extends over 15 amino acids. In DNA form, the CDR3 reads TGCGCCAGCAGCTTACTTCCGGGGAACTACAATGAGCAGTTCTTC. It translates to CASSLLPGNYNEQFF.

CDR3 coding DNA: TGTGCCAGCAGCCGGGGGGCAGGGGGCTTTGAGAATGAAAAACTGTTTTTT. Encoded protein: CASSRGAGGFENEKLFF. J is TRBJ1-4 and V is TRBV5-6, with 8 positions matching TRBD1. The V gene's germline CDR1 is SGHDT and CDR2 YYEEEE. Germline trimming cut 4 bases from V and 5 bases from J; bases unmatched to any gene: 13. This CDR3 spans 17 amino acids. The variable domain in full, with the rest retrieved from reference TRBV5-6 and TRBJ1-4, is DAGVTQSPTHLIKTRGQQVTLRCSPKSGHDTVSWYQQALGQGPQFIFQYYEEEERQRGNFPDRFSGHQFPNYSSELNVNALLLGDSALYLCASSRGAGGFENEKLFFGSGTQLSVL.

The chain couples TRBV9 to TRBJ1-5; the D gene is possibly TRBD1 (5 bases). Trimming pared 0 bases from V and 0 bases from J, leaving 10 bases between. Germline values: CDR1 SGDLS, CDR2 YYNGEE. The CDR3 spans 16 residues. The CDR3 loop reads CASSVGWGDSNQPQHF. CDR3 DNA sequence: TGTGCCAGCAGCGTAGGTTGGGGGGATAGCAATCAGCCCCAGCATTTT. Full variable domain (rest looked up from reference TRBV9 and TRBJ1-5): DSGVTQTPKHLITATGQRVTLRCSPRSGDLSVYWYQQSLDQGLQFLIQYYNGEERAKGNILERFSAQQFPDLHSELNLSSLELGDSALYFCASSVGWGDSNQPQHFGDGTRLSIL.

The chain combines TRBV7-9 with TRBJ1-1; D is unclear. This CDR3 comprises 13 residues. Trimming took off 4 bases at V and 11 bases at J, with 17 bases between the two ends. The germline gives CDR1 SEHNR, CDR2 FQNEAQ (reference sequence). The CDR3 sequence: CASSSRAAASAFF. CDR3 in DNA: TGTGCCAGCAGCTCTCGGGCCGCTGCGTCCGCTTTCTTT.

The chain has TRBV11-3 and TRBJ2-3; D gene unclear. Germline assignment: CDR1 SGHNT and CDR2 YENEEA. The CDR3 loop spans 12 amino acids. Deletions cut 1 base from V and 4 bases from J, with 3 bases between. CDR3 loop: CASSLGSDTQYF. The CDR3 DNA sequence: TGTGCCAGCAGCTTAGGTTCAGATACGCAGTATTTT.

This CDR3 is CASSVAVGSGYTF. The CDR3 DNA sequence: TGTGCCAGCAGCGTAGCGGTAGGGTCTGGCTACACCTTC. The chain employs TRBV9 and TRBJ1-2; D not resolved. Germline loops: CDR1 SGDLS, CDR2 YYNGEE. The CDR3 extends over 13 amino acids. With 0 bases removed from V and 7 bases from J, the gap between germline ends came to 10 bases. The entire variable domain, with the rest obtained from reference TRBV9 and TRBJ1-2, is as follows: DSGVTQTPKHLITATGQRVTLRCSPRSGDLSVYWYQQSLDQGLQFLIQYYNGEERAKGNILERFSAQQFPDLHSELNLSSLELGDSALYFCASSVAVGSGYTFGSGTRLTVV.

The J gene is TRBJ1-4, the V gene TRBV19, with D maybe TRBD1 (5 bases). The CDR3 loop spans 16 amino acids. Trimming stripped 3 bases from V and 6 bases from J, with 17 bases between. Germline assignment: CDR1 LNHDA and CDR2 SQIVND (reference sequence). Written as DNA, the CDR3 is TGTGCCAGTAGTATGCCCGGTCGGGGGGACGATGAAAAACTGTTTTTT. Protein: CASSMPGRGDDEKLFF.

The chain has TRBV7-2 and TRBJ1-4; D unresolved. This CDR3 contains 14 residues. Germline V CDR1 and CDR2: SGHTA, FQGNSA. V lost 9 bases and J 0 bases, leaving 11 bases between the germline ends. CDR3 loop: CASKKEATNEKLFF. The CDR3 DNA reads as TGTGCCAGTAAAAAAGAGGCAACTAATGAAAAACTGTTTTTT.

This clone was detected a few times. This chain's CDR3 is CAWRARFSYEQYF. The CDR3 DNA sequence: TGTGCCTGGAGGGCAAGATTTTCCTACGAGCAGTACTTC. This rearrangement joins TRBV30 to TRBJ2-7; no definite D call. This CDR3 region has 13 residues. CDR1 GTSNPN and CDR2 SVGIG come from the germline V gene (reference sequence). The V gene lost 3 bases and the J gene lost 1 base, with 10 bases spanning the gap.

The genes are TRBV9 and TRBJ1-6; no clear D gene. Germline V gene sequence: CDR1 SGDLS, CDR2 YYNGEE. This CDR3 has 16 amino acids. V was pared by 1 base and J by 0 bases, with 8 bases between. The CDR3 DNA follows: TGTGCCAGCAGCGTAACTCAGAGCTCCTATAATTCACCCCTCCACTTT. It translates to CASSVTQSSYNSPLHF.

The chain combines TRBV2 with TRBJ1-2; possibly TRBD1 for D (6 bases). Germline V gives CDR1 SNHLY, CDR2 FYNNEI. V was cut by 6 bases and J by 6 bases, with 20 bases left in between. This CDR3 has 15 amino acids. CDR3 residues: CASRITDSSLDGYTF. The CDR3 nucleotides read TGTGCCAGCAGAATAACGGACAGCTCTCTTGATGGCTACACCTTC.